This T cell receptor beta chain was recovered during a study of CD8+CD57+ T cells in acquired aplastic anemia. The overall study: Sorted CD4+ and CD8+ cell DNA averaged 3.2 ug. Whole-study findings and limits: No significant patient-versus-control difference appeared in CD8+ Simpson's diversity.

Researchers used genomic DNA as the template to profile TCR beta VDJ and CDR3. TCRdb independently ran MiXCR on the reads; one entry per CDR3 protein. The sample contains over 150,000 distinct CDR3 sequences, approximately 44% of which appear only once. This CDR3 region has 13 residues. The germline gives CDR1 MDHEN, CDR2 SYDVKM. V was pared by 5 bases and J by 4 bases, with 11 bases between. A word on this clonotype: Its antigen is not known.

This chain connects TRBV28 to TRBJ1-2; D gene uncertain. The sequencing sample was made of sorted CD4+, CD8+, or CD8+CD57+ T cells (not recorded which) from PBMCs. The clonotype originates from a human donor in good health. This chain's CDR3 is CASSPPAVYGYTF. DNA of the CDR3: TGTGCCAGCAGTCCACCCGCCGTCTATGGCTACACCTTC.